In its sample, the clone carrying this T cell receptor beta chain was seen many times. The target antigen is unknown. What was amplified from RNA transcripts were TCR beta CDR3 regions. Primed by the HTBI set, a first-round RT-PCR was run on the TCR CDR3. TCRdb passed the multiplex PCR reads through MiXCR, listing each CDR3 protein once. The data contain some 360,000 distinct CDR3 sequences, around 18% of them singletons. The data stem from a study of T cells in Graves' hyperthyroidism and ophthalmopathy. Study in general: Specimen type is peripheral blood, collected at initial diagnosis prior to any treatment. Whole-study results and caveats: Most clonotypes expanded in thyroid above 0.001 were likewise present in blood.

From germline, CDR1 is MNHEY and CDR2 SMNVEV (reference sequence). V dropped 5 bases and J dropped 3 bases, with 14 bases sitting between them. This CDR3 has 14 amino acids. Clinicians diagnosed patients from clinical symptoms, serum thyroxine and TRAb, thyroid ultrasound and orbital computed tomography. The sequence was obtained from a woman aged 40 to 49 with Graves' ophthalmopathy. The rearrangement links TRBV27 to TRBJ2-7; D possibly corresponds to TRBD2 (5 bases). The sequenced material came from blood. CDR3 protein: CASSPLGSGYEQYF. CDR3 sequence (DNA): TGTGCCAGCAGTCCTCTGGGGAGCGGCTACGAGCAGTACTTC.